The T cell receptor (beta chain) under discussion was sequenced for a study of T cell clusters in autoimmune cytopenias. Across the study: The median distinct TRB clonotype count was around 2,400 per sample, from a median 51,575 reads.

Each sample's input was 250 ng genomic DNA, some 40,000 genome equivalents. TRB rearrangements were amplified by touch-down multiplex PCR with mixed TRB-A/B primers. TCRdb reprocessed the multiplex PCR reads, keeping one entry per CDR3 protein, no DNA. The table lists 2,500 to 3,000 distinct CDR3 sequences. Its frequency marks this clonotype as medium-sized (0.01 to 0.1%). The antigen is not known. CDR3 length equals 19 residues. CDR1 GTSNPN and CDR2 SVGIG come from the germline V gene (reference sequence). Study results and caveats: Primary autoimmune cytopenia patients appeared to lack physiological T cell clusters present in healthy donors. Healthy donors had approximately 3.3-fold more exclusive TRB clusters than active autoimmune hepatitis patients.

Sequenced material: peripheral blood. The TCR sequence derives from a human donor with an autoimmune cytopenia, with autoimmune hepatitis or in good health (not recorded which). The chain links TRBV30 to TRBJ2-1; TCRdb outputs TRBD1, but without DNA this stays unchecked. The CDR3 region is CAWSVAGFGTGGYRNEQFF.